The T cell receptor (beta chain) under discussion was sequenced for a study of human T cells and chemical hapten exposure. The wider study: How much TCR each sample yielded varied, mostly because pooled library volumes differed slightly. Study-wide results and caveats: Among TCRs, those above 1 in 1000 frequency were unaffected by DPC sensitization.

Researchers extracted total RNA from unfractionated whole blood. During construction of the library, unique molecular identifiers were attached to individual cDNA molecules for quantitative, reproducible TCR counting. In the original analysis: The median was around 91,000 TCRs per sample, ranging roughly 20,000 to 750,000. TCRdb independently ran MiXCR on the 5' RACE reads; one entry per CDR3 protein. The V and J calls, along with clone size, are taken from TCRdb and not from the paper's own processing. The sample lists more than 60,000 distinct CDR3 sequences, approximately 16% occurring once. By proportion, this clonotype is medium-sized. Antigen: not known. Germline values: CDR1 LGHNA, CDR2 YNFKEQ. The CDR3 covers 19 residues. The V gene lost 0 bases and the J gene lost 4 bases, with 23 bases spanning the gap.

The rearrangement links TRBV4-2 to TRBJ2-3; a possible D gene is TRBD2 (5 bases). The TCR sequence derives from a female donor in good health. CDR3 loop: CASSQDRVGAVPRPDTQYF. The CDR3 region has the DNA TGTGCCAGCAGCCAAGATCGAGTTGGAGCGGTCCCACGACCAGATACGCAGTATTTT.